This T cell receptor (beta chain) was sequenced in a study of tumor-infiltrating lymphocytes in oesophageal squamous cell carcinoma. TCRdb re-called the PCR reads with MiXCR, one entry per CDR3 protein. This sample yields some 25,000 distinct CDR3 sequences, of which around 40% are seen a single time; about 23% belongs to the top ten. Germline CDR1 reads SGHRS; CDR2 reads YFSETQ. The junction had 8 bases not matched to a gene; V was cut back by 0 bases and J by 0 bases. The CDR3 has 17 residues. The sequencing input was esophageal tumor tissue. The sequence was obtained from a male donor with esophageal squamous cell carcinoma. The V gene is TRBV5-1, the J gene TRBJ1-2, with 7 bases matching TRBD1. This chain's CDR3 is CASSLGGQMKTNYGYTF. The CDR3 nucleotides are TGCGCCAGCAGCTTGGGGGGACAGATGAAAACTAACTATGGCTACACCTTC.